This T cell receptor (beta chain) was profiled in a study of cytomegalovirus exposure and HLA in healthy donors. Background on the study: Caucasian-associated ancestry cluster membership applied to approximately 80% of several hundred genotyped donors.

Trimming removed 7 bases at V and 6 bases at J, with 16 bases between. The CDR3 loop spans 14 amino acids. Germline CDR1 and CDR2: MNHEY and SVGAGI. PCR amplification relied on 60 Vbeta primers (plus 13 Jbeta primers). TCRdb's copy holds only in-frame clones and misses some; the assay was immunoSEQ multiplex PCR. The sample contains 170,000 or so clones, 79% of which appear only once. To note about this clone: Its cognate antigen is unknown.

Study results and caveats: Later, an analysis found that common viral pathogens appeared to be linked with several of the most significant clusters. For most TCR beta V segments, an earlier analysis put the productive rate at about 87% or about 30% of the time. A later look showed TCR association rates differing by HLA locus, highest for DRB1 and lowest for HLA-C.

The chain employs TRBV6-5 and TRBJ2-1; TRBD2 might be the D (6 bases). Sequenced: PBMCs. The TCR was taken from a woman aged 35 to 49 in good health and CMV-seronegative. The CDR3 sequence: CASKGLFGGNEQFF. Here the CDR3 DNA reads TGTGCCAGCAAAGGGCTGTTCGGGGGCAATGAGCAGTTCTTC.